This TCR beta chain was identified during a study of T cell responses to AZD1222 COVID-19 vaccine. Assay: immunoSEQ multiplex PCR; the TCRdb copy retains only in-frame clones and omits some. This table has some 99,000 clones, approximately 90% appearing once. General study points: The repertoires were collected only after the peak T cell response. Clonal diversity was possibly underestimated; the donors were predominantly white British and more often female. Nearly half of the spike-specific TCRs reportedly recognize variant regions that carry no mutations. At baseline, seropositivity was found in only 6 or 7 AZD1222 recipients.

The CDR3 totals 10 residues. Germline V lookup: CDR1 LNHDA, CDR2 SQIVND (reference sequence). Between the trimmed V and J ends, which lost 11 bases and 8 bases, there was a span of 9 bases. To note about this clone: The antigen is not known.

This TCR came from an adult in good health. The specimen comprised peripheral blood, sampled on day 0 of AZD1222 vaccination. The J gene is TRBJ1-4, the V gene TRBV19; D unclear. The CDR3 sequence: CAVHREKLFF. The DNA of the CDR3 is TGTGCCGTCCACAGAGAAAAACTGTTTTTT.